This T cell receptor beta chain was sequenced during a study of T cells in Graves' hyperthyroidism and ophthalmopathy. The source material, RNA transcripts, was used to amplify TCR beta CDR3 regions. Carried out on the TCR CDR3, a first-round RT-PCR used the HTBI primer set. Each CDR3 protein is one row after TCRdb ran MiXCR on the multiplex PCR reads. The table has tens of thousands of distinct CDR3 sequences, around half seen once. This clonotype was observed many times. Its antigen remains unknown. Whole-study results and caveats: Most clonotypes expanded in thyroid above 0.001 were likewise present in blood.

This receptor was identified in a woman aged 45-59 years with Graves' hyperthyroidism that later progressed to Graves' ophthalmopathy. The sequenced material came from blood.

CDR3 in DNA: TGTGCCAGCGGGGAGGCGGGAAAAACCGGGGAGCTGTTTTTT. Its translation: CASGEAGKTGELFF. The rearrangement links TRBV3-1 to TRBJ2-2, with a weak D call TRBD2 (6 bases). V gave up 8 bases and J gave up 5 bases, with 15 bases separating them. The CDR3 covers 14 residues. Germline V gene data show CDR1 as LGHDT and CDR2 as YNNKEL (reference sequence).